What follows describes a single TCR beta chain. This entry belongs to a study of blood T cell repertoires in COVID-19. About the research overall: COVID-19 samples collected from the United States, Italy and Spain covered acute and convalescent phases. The cDNA or gDNA used as material had been derived from T cells, B-cell-depleted T cells, or PBMCs.

Per the authors' pipeline: Reference gene primers were amplified, and this amplification served to estimate nucleated cell counts. Sequencing was performed with immunoSEQ multiplex PCR; in TCRdb, only in-frame clones are kept and a portion is missing. The DNA gave D and trimming, while V, J and clone size come from that table. Of fewer than 150,000 clones in the sample, approximately 89% were seen once. Sequencing used peripheral blood. This TCR came from a human donor in a cohort sampled during active COVID-19.

The CDR3 reads CASSPSGTGNGNTIYF. The CDR3 coding sequence is TGTGCCAGCAGCCCCTCCGGGACAGGGAATGGAAACACCATATATTTT. The rearrangement joins TRBV9 to TRBJ1-3; 9 bases map to TRBD1. This CDR3 spans 16 amino acids. The junction had 8 bases not matched to a gene; V was cut back by 4 bases and J by 3 bases. Per germline, CDR1 SGDLS and CDR2 YYNGEE.